This T cell receptor beta chain is drawn from a study of PD-L1 blockade in urothelial cancer (dated by TCRdb to 2016 to 2017). With respect to the entire study: Every patient began therapy around 2014 and was given atezolizumab 1,200 mg intravenously every 3 weeks. Blood samples were analyzed at 3 weeks after treatment start (second dose) and at 6 weeks after treatment start. Durable clinical benefit was defined as progression-free survival longer than 6 months, and TCR features were also tested against progression-free and overall survival. TCR sequencing covered pretreatment tumor samples and matched, serially collected peripheral blood taken before and after atezolizumab treatment. An ECOG performance status of 0 or 1 was recorded for the patients, and 0 to 3 prior chemotherapy regimens had been received by the patients. About 90% of the roughly 30 patients were males with bladder-origin urothelial cancer, and about 60% of the 29 reported a prior smoking history. Under 30 patients had pretreatment blood TCR-seq, around 25 had at least one posttreatment blood collection, and around 25 had tumor TCR-seq. Somatic, immune and clinical correlates of response to PD-L1 blockade with atezolizumab in urothelial cancer were the focus of an exploratory multi-omic analysis. In the same patients, pretreatment tumors underwent whole exome sequencing and RNA sequencing in addition to TCR sequencing. Durable clinical benefit was achieved by nine patients but not by the remaining 20. Blood samples gave median yields of around 140,000 T cells and 82,636 unique TCRs, along with a median clonality of 0.080.

The cohort comprised around 30 patients with locally advanced or metastatic urothelial carcinoma treated at Memorial Sloan Kettering on a trial protocol. Peripheral blood mononuclear cells were collected pretreatment and during treatment, with between 1 and 8 total time points per patient. The Qiagen DNeasy Blood extraction kit was used to purify genomic DNA from total PBMCs and from tumor samples. Collected pretreatment and during treatment, PBMCs were isolated and stored as previously described. Of note for this clone: This receptor's antigen is unknown. No base qualities exist here, and no much larger clone lies one base off it.

Synthetic TCR analog templates were spiked into each PCR so that absolute template abundance could be estimated from read counts. The immunoSEQ assay used bias-controlled V and J gene primers to amplify TCRbeta CDR3 regions from genomic DNA. Sequencing of rearranged TCRbeta segments was performed at approximately 20X coverage. Regarding the original processing steps: Sequencing errors were corrected by clustering, and CDR3s were annotated against IMGT so that V, D and J genes could be assigned. Downstream analyses used only productive TCRbeta rearrangements, leaving out any out-of-frame or stop-codon sequences. Clonality was calculated as one minus the Shannon entropy normalized by the log of the number of unique productive sequences. Clones differing between time points or between blood and tumor were identified by Fisher's exact test with Benjamini-Hochberg correction at adjusted p below 0.01. The table was pulled from immuneACCESS by TCRdb, which kept in-frame rearrangements only. Such tables lose some clones; where checked, under half of the loss comes from unresolved V genes, and the rest has no known cause. From that table come the V and J calls and clone size; the DNA was used to work out D and trimming. The sample table shows 85,000 to 100,000 clones, and 90% are seen once. The ten largest clones capture approximately 9% of the sample.

Trimming removed 0 bases from V and 4 bases from J; the gene matches leave 10 bases unexplained. The germline V gene supplies CDR1 SGHDN and CDR2 FVKESK. The cysteine opens and the phenylalanine closes a CDR3 of 17 amino acids. The read is trimmed to its CDR3 DNA, 51 bases read in frame from base 1. Results the study describes overall, beyond this receptor: A pretreatment peripheral blood TCR clonality below the median was linked to improved progression-free and overall survival. At 3 weeks after the start of treatment, tumor-associated TCR clones in peripheral blood had expanded more in patients with durable benefit (n ≈ 20, p = 0.022). Small sample size (n of about 30) and many exploratory analyses mean the results are intended to be hypothesis-generating.

The chain links TRBV14 with TRBJ1-2; TRBD1 agrees with 8 junctional bases. The TCR comes from a man in his 60s with urothelial cancer. The input for sequencing was PBMCs, taken around atezolizumab (anti-PD-L1) treatment. Here is the DNA: TGTGCCAGCAGCCAAGAGCCGGACAGGGTGGCCCTCTATGGCTACACCTTC. Its product reads: CASSQEPDRVALYGYTF.